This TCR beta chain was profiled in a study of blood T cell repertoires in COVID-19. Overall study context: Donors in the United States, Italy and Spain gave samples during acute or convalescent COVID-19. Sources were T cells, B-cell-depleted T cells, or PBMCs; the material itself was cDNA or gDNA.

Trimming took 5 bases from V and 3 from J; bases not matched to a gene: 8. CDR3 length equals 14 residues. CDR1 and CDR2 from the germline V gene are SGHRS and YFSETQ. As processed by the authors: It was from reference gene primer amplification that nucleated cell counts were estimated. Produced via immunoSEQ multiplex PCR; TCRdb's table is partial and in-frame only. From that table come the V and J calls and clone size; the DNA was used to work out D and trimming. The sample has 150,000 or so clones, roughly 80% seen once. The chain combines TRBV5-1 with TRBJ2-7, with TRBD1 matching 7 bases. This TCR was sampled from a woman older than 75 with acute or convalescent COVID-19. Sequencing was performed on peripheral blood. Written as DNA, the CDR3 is TGCGCCAGCAGTCCCTGGGACAGATTCTACGAGCAGTACTTC. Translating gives CASSPWDRFYEQYF. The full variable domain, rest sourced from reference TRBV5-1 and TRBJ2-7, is KAGVTQTPRYLIKTRGQQVTLSCSPISGHRSVSWYQQTPGQGLQFLFEYFSETQRNKGNFPGRFSGRQFSNSRSEMNVSTLELGDSALYLCASSPWDRFYEQYFGPGTRLTVT.